This entry lists 9 T cell receptor beta chains sequenced from one sample in a study of PD-1 blockade in classical Hodgkin lymphoma. This table comes from immunoSEQ multiplex PCR, and its TCRdb copy is limited to in-frame clones, with some not included. The table includes some 64,000 clones, around 91% detected once. Patients all relapsed after autologous stem cell transplantation, and there was variation in brentuximab vedotin exposure. The sample was peripheral blood mononuclear cells (PBMCs), taken at baseline. These receptors all stem from a human donor with classical Hodgkin lymphoma.

This chain links TRBV7-9 with TRBJ2-7; unclear D gene. Trimming shortened V by 4 bases and J by 2 bases, and 6 bases separated the two germline ends. This CDR3 region has 12 residues. Germline assignment: CDR1 SEHNR and CDR2 FQNEAQ (reference sequence). CDR3 coding DNA: TGTGCCAGCAGCTCACTAACCTACGAGCAGTACTTC. This gives the protein CASSSLTYEQYF.

This chain uses TRBV18 with TRBJ1-6, with TRBD1 identical over 9 bases. This CDR3 is 15 amino acids long. From germline, CDR1 is KGHSH and CDR2 LQKENI. J lost 8 bases, V lost 3 bases, and 5 bases had no gene match. CDR3 residues: CASSPRTGEDSPLHF. The CDR3 DNA is TGTGCCAGCTCACCTCGGACAGGGGAGGATTCACCCCTCCACTTT. The complete variable domain, with remaining parts taken from reference TRBV18 and TRBJ1-6, reads NAGVMQNPRHLVRRRGQEARLRCSPMKGHSHVYWYRQLPEEGLKFMVYLQKENIIDESGMPKERFSAEFPKEGPSILRIQQVVRGDSAAYFCASSPRTGEDSPLHFGNGTRLTVT.

Here the CDR3 reads CASGLTGNTIYF. The CDR3 bases are TGTGCTAGTGGTTTGACAGGAAACACCATATATTTT. V usage is TRBV12-5 and J usage is TRBJ1-3; no reliable D call. Germline values: CDR1 LGHNT, CDR2 FRNRAP. The CDR3 is 12 residues long. Trimming removed 2 bases from V and 4 bases from J, with 3 bases in between. The full variable domain, its missing parts supplied by reference TRBV12-5 and TRBJ1-3, is DARVTQTPRHKVTEMGQEVTMRCQPILGHNTVFWYRQTMMQGLELLAYFRNRAPLDDSGMPKDRFSAEMPDATLATLKIQPSEPRDSAVYFCASGLTGNTIYFGEGSWLTVV.

This clone was seen a single time. This chain joins TRBV6-5 and TRBJ1-3, with D perhaps TRBD1 (6 bases). Germline lookup yields CDR1 MNHEY and CDR2 SVGAGI. V lost 5 bases and J lost 4, with 15 bases in between. The CDR3 is 15 amino acids. DNA of the CDR3: TGTGCCAGCAGTAGGGGGGCGACTGGAGGAAACACCATATATTTT. Amino acid sequence: CASSRGATGGNTIYF.

The chain combines TRBV29-1 with TRBJ1-2; D gene uncertain. V gave up 5 bases and J gave up 4 bases, with 8 bases separating them. CDR3 length: 11 amino acids. Germline V lookup: CDR1 SQVTM, CDR2 ANQGSEA. The DNA of the CDR3 is TGCAGCGTTACAACTGGCTATGGCTACACCTTC. This translates into CSVTTGYGYTF. Together with reference TRBV29-1 and TRBJ1-2, the CDR3 gives the full variable domain: SAVISQKPSRDICQRGTSLTIQCQVDSQVTMMFWYRQQPGQSLTLIATANQGSEATYESGFVIDKFPISRPNLTFSTLTVSNMSPEDSSIYLCSVTTGYGYTFGSGTRLTVV.

This rearrangement joins TRBV18 to TRBJ2-7; 10 bases are a match to TRBD1. Germline V gene sequence: CDR1 KGHSH, CDR2 LQKENI. The CDR3 loop spans 16 amino acids. J gave up 6 bases and V 3 bases, and 11 bases lay outside the gene matches. CDR3 DNA: TGTGCCAGCTCACCTACCTCCGGGACAGGGGTAGGCGAGCAGTACTTC. This encodes CASSPTSGTGVGEQYF.

As concerns this clone: Relative to the germline gene, one junction end is altered; a read error may explain this. The chain couples TRBV7-7 to TRBJ1-5; TRBD1 aligns across 8 bases. In germline, CDR1 is SSHAT, CDR2 FNYEAQ (reference sequence). The CDR3 contains 17 residues. The CDR3 is CASSRWTGYYSNQPQHF. CDR3 DNA: TGTGCTAGCAGCCGCTGGACAGGGTATTATAGCAATCAGCCCCAGCATTTT. Supplemented by reference TRBV7-7 and TRBJ1-5, the full variable domain reads GAGVSQSPRYKVTKRGQDVTLRCDPISSHATLYWYQQALGQGPEFLTYFNYEAQPDKSGLPSDRFSAERPEGSISTLTIQRTEQRDSAMYRCASSRWTGYYSNQPQHFGDGTRLSIL.

This clone was picked up one time. The J gene is TRBJ2-3, the V gene TRBV5-5, with 7 bases matching TRBD1. The CDR3 runs 14 residues. Germline V CDR1 and CDR2: SGHKS, YYEKEE (reference sequence). V shed 2 bases, J shed 4 bases, and the junction held 4 bases outside the gene matches. The CDR3 sequence is CASSFEGASDTQYF. CDR3 DNA: TGTGCCAGCAGCTTTGAGGGGGCGTCAGATACGCAGTATTTT.

The count of this clone is one. This rearrangement joins TRBV29-1 to TRBJ2-2; the D gene could be TRBD1 or TRBD2 (5 bases each). The germline gives CDR1 SQVTM, CDR2 ANQGSEA. V was shortened by 7 bases and J by 6 bases, with 21 bases between the two germline ends. The CDR3 totals 15 residues. This CDR3 reads CSAFQSEGQAGELFF. The CDR3 DNA sequence: TGCAGCGCGTTCCAGAGCGAGGGGCAGGCCGGGGAGCTGTTTTTT.